These T cell receptor beta chains were read from a single sample in a study of cytomegalovirus exposure and HLA in healthy donors. Measured with immunoSEQ multiplex PCR; TCRdb has only the in-frame clones, and not every one. This table holds 180,000 or so clones, about 79% found once. The sequenced sample consisted of PBMCs. The receptors here all came from a man aged 50-60 years in good health and CMV-seropositive. CDR3s include the opening cysteine and the closing phenylalanine or tryptophan.

TRBV6-6,CASSYEGQGENEQFF
TRBV19,CASTLRDSNQPQHF
TRBV19,CASSIGQSGDLAENEKLFF
TRBV9,CASSVDLGQLGTQYF
TRBV13,CASSLGAGAQPQHF
TRBV18,CASSRTSGGSSSYNEQFF
TRBV27,CASRDSGRYEQYF
TRBV7-9,CASSLVVITGGAFF
TRBV10-1,CASSEFWRGADFDTQYF
TRBV30,CAWTGDMNTEAFF
TRBV4-2,CASSQDVSGQETQYF
TRBV4-1,CASSQDTSGGYYEQYF
TRBV5-6,CASSLVFGTQESGYTF
TRBV4-1,CASSQGERGEYNEQFF
TRBV6-6,CASSYSSRGGTDTQYF
TRBV4-3,CASSQDVGRAYEQYF
TRBV9,CASSSGTHNTDTQYF
TRBV7-2,CASSLTRGGSYEQYF
TRBV5-1,CASSLSVGRGNSPLHF
TRBV2,CASSGRLAAAKGTQYF
TRBV27,CASSLQGAGYYGYTF
TRBV9,CASSAQGGRNSPLHF
TRBV11-3,CASSLDHSDKGHGSPLHF
TRBV7-2,CASSLAGGFSGNTIYF
TRBV27,CASSLSRVSSYEQYF
TRBV7-8,CASSFDRRLGYRNQPQHF
TRBV29-1,CSVVIGGSGYTF
TRBV5-6,CASSQAGSRSGEQYF
TRBV19,CASSPWTANTEAFF
TRBV28,CASSPSFRRGGQTDTQYF
TRBV27,CASMRSRVTDTQYF
TRBV5-6,CASSVGTGPRSPLHF
TRBV6-1,CATLDRSSYNSPLHF
TRBV5-1,CASSLGQGAAFF
TRBV4-3,CASSQAPAGELFF
TRBV6-5,CASSYSTGMGADTQYF
TRBV7-2,CASSLAQNTDTQYF
TRBV4-3,CASSPQTGEETQYF
TRBV19,CASSVDRGLDNQPQHF
TRBV19,CASSARDRGFYGYTF
TRBV7-2,CASSSEQGASYNSPLHF
TRBV7-2,CASSSYRQDSYGYTF
TRBV7-2,CASSSRRAYEQYF
TRBV19,CASSIAGGWPLEAFF
TRBV13,CASSKGTAMNTEAFF
TRBV6-6,CASSPGQGRYNEQFF
TRBV19,CASSIAGGNYGYTF
TRBV7-2,CASSSFIMTANYGYTF
TRBV18,CASSPRGEMNTEAFF
TRBV9,CASSVGEGAYEQYF